This TCR beta chain was profiled in a study of T cell repertoires in cytomegalovirus infection (dated by TCRdb to the late 2010s). Regarding the complete study: Peptide stimulations targeted recently identified HLA-C-restricted CMV epitopes, whose presentation resists viral immunomodulation, together with well-studied HLA-B-restricted epitopes. Donor HLA type was relevant to the analysis, because carriage of CMV infection together with the matching HLA type was indicated by public TCR beta signatures. What the authors observed across the whole study: The ex vivo response was dominated by HLA-C-restricted CMV-specific TCR beta clonotypes, and the single most frequent clonotype in two of eight donors was supplied by these HLA-C-restricted clonotypes. In both this cohort and an independent roughly 400-donor cohort, the cumulative frequency of public TCR beta family members distinguished carriers of CMV infection plus the relevant HLA type.

This clonotype was seen more than once but under ten times. The target of this receptor is not known. Nothing much larger sits one base from this clone, and base qualities are not available. V loses 7 bases of germline sequence and J loses 2 bases, and the interval between the two ends is 11 bases. CDR1 LNHDA and CDR2 SQIVND are derived from the germline V gene (reference sequence). Including the terminal cysteine and phenylalanine, the CDR3 comprises 13 residues. This entry keeps only the CDR3 DNA: 39 bases, framed from base 1. The treatment or condition label of this sample denotes: in vitro stimulation with specific CMV peptide epitopes to enrich CMV-specific T cells. Sequencing relied on an Illumina HiSeq 1500. The public reads were reanalyzed by TCRdb: fastp trimming at Q25, MiXCR alignment, in-frame beta chains only. Identical CDR3 proteins give one entry, which carries the most common genes and DNA. For this sample the table gives about 83,000 distinct CDR3 sequences, of which 20% to 30% were detected only once. The ten largest clonotypes hold about half of the sample.

The chain joins TRBV19 to TRBJ1-1, with a weak D call of TRBD1 (5 bases match). The sequences come from CD8+ T cells from cultured PBMCs, collected from culture after CMV antigen stimulation. This TCR was sampled from a human donor in good health (CMV status not recorded). Some clones in this sample may be carry-over from other donors' samples. The CDR3 protein: CASNGGPNTEAFF. The DNA sequence reads TGTGCCAGTAATGGGGGTCCCAACACTGAAGCTTTCTTT.